The clone carrying this T cell receptor (beta chain) was found many times. Antigen specificity is unknown. Germline V gives CDR1 MDHEN, CDR2 SYDVKM. The J segment lost 4 bases and the V segment lost 5 bases, leaving 14 bases of the junction unmatched. The CDR3 runs 18 residues. This entry belongs to a study of T-cell reconstitution after alpha-beta-depleted transplantation in children. Study outcomes and limitations: T-cell counts and diversity at one year following transplant were attributed mainly to newly produced T cells. The origin of high day-60 TCRbeta diversity in some patients lay in surviving recipient T cells and thymic progenitors. Alpha-beta T cells present about two months after transplant were reported to originate from several hundred expanded graft clones.

Preparation of the TCRbeta library was carried out with unique molecular identifiers. TCRdb itself ran the PCR reads through MiXCR, one entry per CDR3 protein. The sample lists about 490,000 distinct CDR3 sequences, roughly 10% occurring once. The source was PBMCs, collected before TCRalphabeta/CD19-depleted stem cell transplant. The chain combines TRBV28 with TRBJ2-5; 12 nucleotides align to TRBD2. This TCR derives from a child aged 2-15 years with inherited bone marrow failure, due to receive a stem cell transplant. In DNA form, the CDR3 reads TGTGCCAGCAGTCCAGGGACTAGCGGGTTAGAGGCTCCAGAGACCCAGTACTTC. Translating gives CASSPGTSGLEAPETQYF.